This T cell receptor beta chain is drawn from a study of control samples from healthy donors and cancer patients. Germline V gene lookup returns CDR1 SGHAT and CDR2 FQNNGV. Trimming took off 2 bases at V and 0 bases at J, with 11 bases between the two ends. The CDR3 is 16 residues long. The protocol was immunoSEQ multiplex PCR, while the TCRdb copy is restricted to in-frame clones and leaves out a portion. Here the sample spans 65,000 to 80,000 clones, around 90% being singletons. The sequenced sample consisted of PBMCs. V usage is TRBV11-2 and J usage is TRBJ2-1, with a weak D call TRBD2 (5 bases). This clonotype was obtained from a woman aged 55-69 years with head and neck cancer. CDR3 coding DNA: TGTGCCAGCAGCTTAAACGGACTGAGCTCCTACAATGAGCAGTTCTTC. This codes for CASSLNGLSSYNEQFF.